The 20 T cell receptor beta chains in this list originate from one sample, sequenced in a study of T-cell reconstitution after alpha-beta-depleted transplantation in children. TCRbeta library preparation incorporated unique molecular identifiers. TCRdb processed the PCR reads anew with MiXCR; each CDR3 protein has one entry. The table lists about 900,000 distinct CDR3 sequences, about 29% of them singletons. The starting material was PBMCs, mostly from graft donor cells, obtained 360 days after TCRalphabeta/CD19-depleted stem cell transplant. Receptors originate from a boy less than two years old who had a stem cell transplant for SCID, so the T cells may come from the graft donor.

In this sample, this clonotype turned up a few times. In nucleotides, the CDR3 is TGCGCCAGCAGCTCTACCAAATCCCAGGGGGCAGGAACTGAAGCTTTCTTT. It translates to CASSSTKSQGAGTEAFF. The chain employs TRBV5-1 and TRBJ1-1; 8 nucleotides align to TRBD1. CDR1 is SGHRS, CDR2 YFSETQ, per germline. This CDR3 comprises 17 residues. The J segment lost 5 bases and the V segment lost 3 bases, leaving 15 bases of the junction unmatched.

This CDR3 reads CASRASGGQYQETQYF. CDR3 nucleotide sequence: TGTGCCAGCCGGGCTAGCGGGGGCCAGTACCAAGAGACCCAGTACTTC. This chain uses TRBV4-2 with TRBJ2-5; 10 nucleotides match TRBD2. In germline, CDR1 is LGHNA, CDR2 YNFKEQ. There are 16 residues in the CDR3. Unmatched junction bases numbered 9, after V lost 8 bases and J lost 0 bases.

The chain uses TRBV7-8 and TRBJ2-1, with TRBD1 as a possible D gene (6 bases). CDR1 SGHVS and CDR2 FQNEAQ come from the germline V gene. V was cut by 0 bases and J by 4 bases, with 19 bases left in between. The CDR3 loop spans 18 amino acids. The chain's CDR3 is CASSLAGPWGQAYNEQFF. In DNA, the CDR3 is TGTGCCAGCAGCTTAGCGGGGCCGTGGGGGCAGGCATACAATGAGCAGTTCTTC. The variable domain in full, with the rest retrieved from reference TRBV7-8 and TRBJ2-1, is GAGVSQSPRYKVAKRGQDVALRCDPISGHVSLFWYQQALGQGPEFLTYFQNEAQLDKSGLPSDRFFAERPEGSVSTLKIQRTQQEDSAVYLCASSLAGPWGQAYNEQFFGPGTRLTVL.

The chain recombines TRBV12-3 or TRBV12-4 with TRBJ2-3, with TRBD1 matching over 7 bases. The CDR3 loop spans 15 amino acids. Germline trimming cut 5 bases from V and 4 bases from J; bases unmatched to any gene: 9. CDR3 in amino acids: CASSLRGSGPDTQYF. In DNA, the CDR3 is TGTGCCAGCAGTCTCAGGGGGAGCGGCCCAGATACGCAGTATTTT.

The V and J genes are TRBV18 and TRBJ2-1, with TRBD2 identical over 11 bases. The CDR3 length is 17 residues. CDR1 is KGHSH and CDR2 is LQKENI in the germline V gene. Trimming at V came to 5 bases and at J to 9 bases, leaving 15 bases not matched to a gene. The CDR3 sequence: CASSTIRTSGPPAEQFF. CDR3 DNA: TGTGCCAGCTCAACGATTCGGACTAGCGGGCCCCCCGCTGAGCAGTTCTTC.

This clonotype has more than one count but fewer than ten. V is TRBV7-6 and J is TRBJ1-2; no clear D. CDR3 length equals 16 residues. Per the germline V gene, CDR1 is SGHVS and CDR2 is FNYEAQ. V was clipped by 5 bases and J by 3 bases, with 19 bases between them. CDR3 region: CASSQRSSDKYYGYTF. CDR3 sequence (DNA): TGTGCCAGCAGCCAAAGGTCGTCAGACAAGTACTATGGCTACACCTTC.

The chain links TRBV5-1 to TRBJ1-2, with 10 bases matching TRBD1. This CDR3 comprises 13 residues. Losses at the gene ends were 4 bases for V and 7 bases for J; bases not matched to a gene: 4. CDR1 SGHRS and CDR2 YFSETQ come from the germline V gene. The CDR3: CASSPGQGTGYTF. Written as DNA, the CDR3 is TGCGCCAGCAGCCCGGGACAGGGGACTGGCTACACCTTC.

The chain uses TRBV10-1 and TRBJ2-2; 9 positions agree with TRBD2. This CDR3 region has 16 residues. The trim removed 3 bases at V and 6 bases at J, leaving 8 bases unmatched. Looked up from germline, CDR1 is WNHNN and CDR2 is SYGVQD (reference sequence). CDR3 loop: CASSEAGGSPSGELFF. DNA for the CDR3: TGCGCCAGCAGTGAAGCGGGGGGTAGCCCTTCCGGGGAGCTGTTTTTT.

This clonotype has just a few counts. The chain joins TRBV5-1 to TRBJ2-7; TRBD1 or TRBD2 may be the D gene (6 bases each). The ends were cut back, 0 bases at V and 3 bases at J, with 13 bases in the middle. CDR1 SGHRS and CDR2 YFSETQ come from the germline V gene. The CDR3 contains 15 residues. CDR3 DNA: TGCGCCAGCAGCTTGGTAGCAGGGGACTTCTACGAGCAGTACTTC. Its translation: CASSLVAGDFYEQYF.

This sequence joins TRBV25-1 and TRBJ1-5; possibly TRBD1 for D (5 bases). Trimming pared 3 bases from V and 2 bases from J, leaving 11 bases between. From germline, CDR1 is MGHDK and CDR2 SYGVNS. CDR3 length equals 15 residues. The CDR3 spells CASSEAGSGNQPQHF. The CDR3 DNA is TGTGCCAGCAGTGAGGCAGGGTCCGGCAATCAGCCCCAGCATTTT.

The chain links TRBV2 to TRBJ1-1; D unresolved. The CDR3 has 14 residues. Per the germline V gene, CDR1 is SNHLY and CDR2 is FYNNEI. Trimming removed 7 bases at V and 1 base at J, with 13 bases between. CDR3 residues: CASTPFGENTEAFF. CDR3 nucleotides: TGTGCCAGCACCCCATTTGGAGAGAACACTGAAGCTTTCTTT.

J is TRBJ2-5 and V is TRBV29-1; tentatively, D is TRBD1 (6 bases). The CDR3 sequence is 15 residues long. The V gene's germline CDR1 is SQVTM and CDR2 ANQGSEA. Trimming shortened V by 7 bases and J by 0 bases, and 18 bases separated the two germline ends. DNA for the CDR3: TGCAGCGCCGGGGATGGGGGCCGGTACCAAGAGACCCAGTACTTC. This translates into CSAGDGGRYQETQYF.

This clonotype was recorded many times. The CDR3 DNA follows: TGTGCCAGCAGTTTAACACTAGCGGGGGCCTACGAGCAGTACTTC. Amino acid sequence: CASSLTLAGAYEQYF. The J gene is TRBJ2-7, the V gene TRBV28; 11 nucleotides agree with TRBD2. The germline V gene has CDR1 MDHEN and CDR2 SYDVKM. The J segment lost 2 bases and the V segment lost 2 bases, leaving 2 bases of the junction unmatched. This CDR3 comprises 15 residues.

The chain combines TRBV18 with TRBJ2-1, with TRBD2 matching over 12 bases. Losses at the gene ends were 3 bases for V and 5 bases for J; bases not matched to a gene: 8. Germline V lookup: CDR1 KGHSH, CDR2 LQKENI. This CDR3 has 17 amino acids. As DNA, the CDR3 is TGTGCCAGCTCACCCCAACCTCTAGCGGGGGGGAACAATGAGCAGTTCTTC. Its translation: CASSPQPLAGGNNEQFF.

The CDR3 loop is CASSARLAGITSTDTQYF. CDR3 nucleotide sequence: TGTGCCAGCAGTGCTAGACTAGCGGGGATTACTAGCACAGATACGCAGTATTTT. The chain uses TRBV6-2 or TRBV6-3 and TRBJ2-3; 11 bases fit TRBD2. From germline, CDR1 is MNHEY and CDR2 SVGEGT. This CDR3 contains 18 residues. The ends lost 5 bases at V and 0 bases at J; junction bases unmatched: 10.

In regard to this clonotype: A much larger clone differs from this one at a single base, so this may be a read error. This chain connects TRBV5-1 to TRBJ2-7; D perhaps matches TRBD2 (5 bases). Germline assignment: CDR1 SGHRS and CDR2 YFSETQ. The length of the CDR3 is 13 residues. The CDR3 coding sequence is TGTGCCAGCAGTTTAGCGCAAAGCTACGAGCAGTACTTC. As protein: CASSLAQSYEQYF. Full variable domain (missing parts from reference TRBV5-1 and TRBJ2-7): KAGVTQTPRYLIKTRGQQVTLSCSPISGHRSVSWYQQTPGQGLQFLFEYFSETQRNKGNFPGRFSGRQFSNSRSEMNVSTLELGDSALYLCASSLAQSYEQYFGPGTRLTVT.

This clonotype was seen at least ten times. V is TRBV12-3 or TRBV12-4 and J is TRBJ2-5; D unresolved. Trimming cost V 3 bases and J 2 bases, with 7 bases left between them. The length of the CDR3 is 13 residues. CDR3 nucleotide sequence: TGTGCCAGCAGTTTGGCCGCGCAAGAGACCCAGTACTTC. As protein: CASSLAAQETQYF.

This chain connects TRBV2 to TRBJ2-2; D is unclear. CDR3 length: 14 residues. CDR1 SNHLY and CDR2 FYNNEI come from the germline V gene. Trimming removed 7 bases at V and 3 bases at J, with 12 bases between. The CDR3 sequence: CASTPVGYTGELFF. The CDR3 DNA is TGTGCCAGCACCCCGGTAGGGTACACCGGGGAGCTGTTTTTT.

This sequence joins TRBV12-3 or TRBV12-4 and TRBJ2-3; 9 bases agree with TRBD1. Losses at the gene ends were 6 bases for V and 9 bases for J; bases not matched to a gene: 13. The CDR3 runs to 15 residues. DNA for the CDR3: TGTGCCAGCAGAACCGGGACAGGGAGTAAAAGGACGCAGTATTTT. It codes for CASRTGTGSKRTQYF.

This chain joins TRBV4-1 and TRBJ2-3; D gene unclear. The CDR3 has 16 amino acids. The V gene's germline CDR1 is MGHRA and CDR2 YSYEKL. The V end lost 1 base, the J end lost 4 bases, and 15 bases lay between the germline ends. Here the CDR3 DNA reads TGCGCCAGCAGCCAAGTGCCAGGCCCCCTGCCAGATACGCAGTATTTT. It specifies CASSQVPGPLPDTQYF.